The 31 T cell receptor beta chains in this list originate from one sample, sequenced in a study of blood T cell repertoires in COVID-19. The data were produced by immunoSEQ multiplex PCR, yet TCRdb's version contains in-frame clones alone and is incomplete. There are about 170,000 clones in the sample; about 87% occur only once, and around 24% lies in the top ten. Input material: peripheral blood. These receptors all stem from a man between 60 and 70 years old with acute or convalescent COVID-19.

The chain is built from TRBV7-2 and TRBJ2-3, with 8 bases identical to TRBD2. Germline V gene lookup returns CDR1 SGHTA and CDR2 FQGNSA. J was trimmed by 5 bases and V by 4 bases; bases with no gene match: 5. CDR3 length: 14 residues. For the CDR3, the DNA is TGTGCCAGCAGCTCCGGACTAGCCAGAGATACGCAGTATTTT. This sequence encodes CASSSGLARDTQYF. The full variable domain, its missing parts supplied by reference TRBV7-2 and TRBJ2-3, is GAGVSQSPSNKVTEKGKDVELRCDPISGHTALYWYRQSLGQGLEFLIYFQGNSAPDKSGLPSDRFSAERTGGSVSTLTIQRTQQEDSAVYLCASSSGLARDTQYFGPGTRLTVL.

The CDR3 DNA reads as TGCGCCAGCAGCTTTGGTGGCGGGACTAGCGGGAAAGGGGAGCTGTTTTTT. Translating gives CASSFGGGTSGKGELFF. This rearrangement joins TRBV5-1 to TRBJ2-2; 13 bases map to TRBD2. This CDR3 contains 17 residues. V gave up 2 bases and J gave up 8 bases; unmatched junction bases: 9. CDR1 and CDR2 from the germline V gene are SGHRS and YFSETQ.

J is TRBJ1-3 and V is TRBV10-3; no definite D call. The length of the CDR3 is 15 residues. V was clipped by 0 bases and J by 0 bases, with 6 bases between them. From germline, CDR1 is ENHRY and CDR2 SYGVKD. The CDR3 spells CAISESRDSGNTIYF. Here the CDR3 DNA reads TGTGCCATCAGTGAGTCGAGGGACTCTGGAAACACCATATATTTT.

This clone was seen more than once but under ten times. The chain employs TRBV19 and TRBJ1-1; D not resolved. Per the germline V gene, CDR1 is LNHDA and CDR2 is SQIVND (reference sequence). The CDR3 contains 11 residues. Trimming shortened V by 8 bases and J by 8 bases, and 12 bases separated the two germline ends. The CDR3, as DNA: TGTGCCAGTCTAGTCAGCTCAGAAGCTTTCTTT. Its translation: CASLVSSEAFF.

V and J are TRBV3-1 (or the pseudogene TRBV3-2) and TRBJ1-3, with no clear D. The germline V gene encodes CDR1 LGHDT and CDR2 YNNKEL (reference sequence). The germline V and J ends were trimmed by 4 bases and 4 bases, with 5 bases remaining between them. This CDR3 region has 12 residues. CDR3 protein: CASSPTGNTIYF. DNA of the CDR3: TGTGCCAGCAGCCCAACAGGAAACACCATATATTTT.

The V gene is TRBV6-5, the J gene TRBJ1-4; D gene unclear. The CDR3 runs to 13 residues. V lost 4 bases, J lost 7 bases, and 10 bases lay in between. In germline, CDR1 is MNHEY, CDR2 SVGAGI. The CDR3 protein is CASSLPTREKLFF. For the CDR3, the DNA is TGTGCCAGCAGTTTACCTACTCGTGAAAAACTGTTTTTT.

The rearrangement joins TRBV4-1 to TRBJ2-1; 12 positions match TRBD2. There are 16 residues in the CDR3. Germline CDR1 reads MGHRA; CDR2 reads YSYEKL. With 4 bases clipped from V and 6 bases from J, the junction kept 7 bases outside the gene matches. The CDR3 nucleotides are TGCGCCAGCAGCCCCTTAGGACTAGCGGGAACCAATGAGCAGTTCTTC. Its protein product is CASSPLGLAGTNEQFF.

The gene calls are TRBV30 and TRBJ2-1; the D gene is possibly TRBD2 (6 bases). V was clipped by 1 base and J by 5 bases, with 12 bases between them. This CDR3 is 14 amino acids long. Germline V gene lookup returns CDR1 GTSNPN and CDR2 SVGIG (reference sequence). CDR3 in amino acids: CAWSAGVSDNEQFF. The CDR3 DNA sequence: TGTGCCTGGAGTGCGGGGGTGTCTGACAATGAGCAGTTCTTC. The variable domain in full, with the rest retrieved from reference TRBV30 and TRBJ2-1, is SQTIHQWPATLVQPVGSPLSLECTVEGTSNPNLYWYRQAAGRGLQLLFYSVGIGQISSEVPQNLSASRPQDRQFILSSKKLLLSDSGFYLCAWSAGVSDNEQFFGPGTRLTVL.

This chain links TRBV11-2 with TRBJ2-7, with TRBD1 as a possible D gene (5 bases). This CDR3 has 12 residues. V lost 3 bases and J 6 bases, leaving 9 bases between the germline ends. The germline CDR1 and CDR2 sequences are SGHAT and FQNNGV. CDR3 sequence (DNA): TGTGCCAGCAGCTTTACAGGTCCCGAGCAGTACTTC. Amino acid sequence: CASSFTGPEQYF. The whole variable domain, filled in from reference TRBV11-2 and TRBJ2-7, reads EAGVAQSPRYKIIEKRQSVAFWCNPISGHATLYWYQQILGQGPKLLIQFQNNGVVDDSQLPKDRFSAERLKGVDSTLKIQPAKLEDSAVYLCASSFTGPEQYFGPGTRLTVT.

The chain employs TRBV5-1 and TRBJ2-2; maybe TRBD2 (6 bases). Per the germline V gene, CDR1 is SGHRS and CDR2 is YFSETQ. Deletions cut 4 bases from V and 6 bases from J, with 19 bases between. The CDR3 contains 16 residues. The chain's CDR3 is CASSPQVRSGAGELFF. The CDR3 DNA follows: TGCGCCAGCAGCCCGCAGGTTAGGTCGGGAGCCGGGGAGCTGTTTTTT.

The V call is TRBV30, the J call TRBJ1-5; 8 bases match TRBD1. The junction had 9 bases not matched to a gene; V was cut back by 2 bases and J by 6 bases. This CDR3 region has 15 residues. Germline CDR1 GTSNPN, CDR2 SVGIG (reference sequence). CDR3 sequence reads: CAWSTLRGQGQPQHF. CDR3 sequence (DNA): TGTGCCTGGAGTACCCTCAGGGGGCAGGGTCAGCCCCAGCATTTT.

There are a few counts of this clone. The chain is built from TRBV6-1 and TRBJ1-5; D is unclear. Per germline, CDR1 MNHNS and CDR2 SASEGT. This CDR3 has 14 residues. V was cut by 3 bases and J by 0 bases, with 6 bases left in between. The CDR3 loop reads CASSDPYSNQPQHF. CDR3 nucleotide sequence: TGTGCCAGCAGTGACCCTTATAGCAATCAGCCCCAGCATTTT.

The chain couples TRBV6-8 to TRBJ1-4; no reliable D call. CDR3 length equals 13 residues. Germline assignment: CDR1 MNHGY and CDR2 SAAAGT. Trimming left V 6 bases short and J 10 bases short, with 15 bases between. The CDR3 bases are TGTGCCAGCAGATCGGAGATAAGAGGAAAACTGTTTTTT. Its translation: CASRSEIRGKLFF.

The J gene is TRBJ2-2, the V gene TRBV27; D may be TRBD1 (6 bases). This CDR3 spans 13 amino acids. Trimming took off 3 bases at V and 6 bases at J, with 8 bases between the two ends. Germline V gene lookup returns CDR1 MNHEY and CDR2 SMNVEV (reference sequence). Written as DNA, the CDR3 is TGTGCCAGCAGTTTCAGGGGACCCGGGGAGCTGTTTTTT. Residues: CASSFRGPGELFF.

The chain uses TRBV7-3 and TRBJ2-3; possible D gene TRBD1, 6 bases. Trimming removed 5 bases at V and 8 bases at J, with 20 bases between. The CDR3 is made up of 15 amino acids. Germline values: CDR1 SGHTA, CDR2 FQGTGA. DNA of the CDR3: TGTGCCAGCAGCGAAAATAACGAGAGAGGGGGTACGCAGTATTTT. The encoded protein is CASSENNERGGTQYF.

The chain couples TRBV7-6 to TRBJ1-1; D possibly corresponds to TRBD1 (5 bases). V was shortened by 5 bases and J by 3 bases, with 10 bases between the two germline ends. The germline V gene encodes CDR1 SGHVS and CDR2 FNYEAQ. This CDR3 has 13 amino acids. This chain's CDR3 is CASSQKGYTEAFF. The CDR3 nucleotides are TGTGCCAGCAGCCAAAAGGGGTACACTGAAGCTTTCTTT.

CDR3: CAWSKIDRISTDTQYF. For the CDR3, the DNA is TGTGCCTGGAGTAAAATAGACAGAATAAGCACAGATACGCAGTATTTT. The J gene is TRBJ2-3, the V gene TRBV30; D is possibly TRBD1 (5 bases). Trimming stripped 2 bases from V and 0 bases from J, with 15 bases between. Germline V CDR1 and CDR2: GTSNPN, SVGIG (reference sequence). This CDR3 comprises 16 residues.

The rearrangement joins TRBV10-2 to TRBJ2-3, with 8 nucleotides matching TRBD2. This CDR3 comprises 15 residues. V gave up 2 bases and J gave up 6 bases; unmatched junction bases: 7. In germline, CDR1 is WSHSY, CDR2 SAAADI. The CDR3 is CASSELGLEEDTQYF. CDR3 sequence (DNA): TGCGCCAGCAGTGAGCTGGGACTAGAGGAGGATACGCAGTATTTT.

This clone turned up a few times. This chain joins TRBV7-3 and TRBJ1-1, with TRBD1 matching over 8 bases. V gave up 2 bases and J gave up 0 bases; unmatched junction bases: 14. There are 19 residues in the CDR3. Germline CDR1 SGHTA, CDR2 FQGTGA. CDR3 nucleotides: TGTGCCAGCAGCTTAGTCTCAGCAGGGGGCGCCCATATGAACACTGAAGCTTTCTTT. This translates into CASSLVSAGGAHMNTEAFF.

The V call is TRBV5-4, the J call TRBJ2-1, with 7 positions matching TRBD1. CDR1 is SGHNT, CDR2 YYREEE, per germline (reference sequence). V shed 4 bases and J 0 bases; nucleotides not matched to a gene: 7. The CDR3 has 16 residues. CDR3 nucleotide sequence: TGTGCCAGCAGCACCCCGGGACAGCTCTCCTACAATGAGCAGTTCTTC. Translation: CASSTPGQLSYNEQFF.

The rearrangement links TRBV18 to TRBJ2-2, with a possible D match to TRBD2 (6 bases). The CDR3 length is 16 residues. CDR1 and CDR2 from the germline V gene are KGHSH and LQKENI. V was shortened by 6 bases and J by 1 base, with 15 bases between the two germline ends. The CDR3 DNA is TGTGCCAGCTCGCGTAACGGGGGAGAGAACACCGGGGAGCTGTTTTTT. Its protein product is CASSRNGGENTGELFF.

The V and J genes are TRBV6-1 and TRBJ2-3; 9 bases match TRBD2. This CDR3 has 19 residues. V was clipped by 2 bases and J by 2 bases; unmatched bases: 14. Germline V gene lookup returns CDR1 MNHNS and CDR2 SASEGT. CDR3 nucleotide sequence: TGTGCCAGCAGTGAAAGGAAGGGACTCAGACTAGCGGTCACAGATACGCAGTATTTT. Protein sequence: CASSERKGLRLAVTDTQYF.

This sequence joins TRBV4-1 and TRBJ1-6, with D perhaps matching TRBD1 (5 bases). Trimming removed 0 bases from V and 10 bases from J, with 13 bases in between. The V gene's germline CDR1 is MGHRA and CDR2 YSYEKL. This CDR3 spans 15 amino acids. CDR3 nucleotide sequence: TGCGCCAGCAGCCAAGAGGGGCTGGGGTGGTCACCCCTCCACTTT. It is translated as CASSQEGLGWSPLHF.

Only one count was recorded for this clone. Here the CDR3 reads CASSMPGNQPQHF. In DNA, the CDR3 is TGTGCCAGTAGTATGCCGGGCAATCAGCCCCAGCATTTT. The chain joins TRBV19 to TRBJ1-5; D not resolved. Trimming pared 3 bases from V and 2 bases from J, leaving 5 bases between. Germline assignment: CDR1 LNHDA and CDR2 SQIVND (reference sequence). The CDR3 has 13 amino acids. The full variable domain, in which reference TRBV19 and TRBJ1-5 provide the parts outside the CDR3, is DGGITQSPKYLFRKEGQNVTLSCEQNLNHDAMYWYRQDPGQGLRLIYYSQIVNDFQKGDIAEGYSVSREKKESFPLTVTSAQKNPTAFYLCASSMPGNQPQHFGDGTRLSIL.

This clone was seen a single time. The chain recombines TRBV19 with TRBJ2-1; 10 nucleotides line up with TRBD1. The junction had 16 bases not matched to a gene; V was cut back by 7 bases and J by 7 bases. Germline V gene data show CDR1 as LNHDA and CDR2 as SQIVND (reference sequence). The CDR3 sequence is 17 residues long. CDR3 sequence: CASTPRGRQGAQNEQFF. For the CDR3, the DNA is TGTGCCAGTACCCCAAGGGGCCGACAGGGGGCACAGAATGAGCAGTTCTTC.

The chain uses TRBV7-9 and TRBJ1-1; no definite D call. The length of the CDR3 is 14 residues. Between the trimmed V and J ends, which lost 3 bases and 0 bases, there was a span of 8 bases. Germline V gives CDR1 SEHNR, CDR2 FQNEAQ (reference sequence). DNA of the CDR3: TGTGCCAGCAGCTTTTCCCTAGTGAACACTGAAGCTTTCTTT. Translating it yields CASSFSLVNTEAFF.

The chain combines TRBV11-2 with TRBJ2-7, with D perhaps matching TRBD1 (6 bases). The V gene lost 5 bases and the J gene lost 3 bases, with 17 bases spanning the gap. CDR3 length equals 15 residues. Germline values: CDR1 SGHAT, CDR2 FQNNGV. CDR3 DNA sequence: TGTGCCAGCAGCCAACTGAAAGGCAGGGGCTACGAGCAGTACGTC. Translating gives CASSQLKGRGYEQYV.

V and J are TRBV5-4 and TRBJ2-7; 11 nucleotides agree with TRBD2. The germline CDR1 and CDR2 sequences are SGHNT and YYREEE (reference sequence). The CDR3 consists of 15 residues. Trimming cost V 0 bases and J 3 bases; bases outside gene matches: 2. In DNA, the CDR3 is TGTGCCAGCAGCTTGGGACTAGCGGGAAACTACGAGCAGTACTTC. Protein: CASSLGLAGNYEQYF.

The chain joins TRBV7-9 to TRBJ1-4, with D perhaps TRBD1 (5 bases). The CDR3 is 13 residues long. Trimming took 9 bases from V and 8 from J, leaving 16 bases between them. Germline-derived CDR1 and CDR2 are SEHNR and FQNEAQ (reference sequence). Here the CDR3 reads CASCKGAGEKLFF. The CDR3 DNA sequence: TGTGCCAGTTGTAAAGGGGCAGGCGAAAAACTGTTTTTT. The variable domain in full, with the rest retrieved from reference TRBV7-9 and TRBJ1-4, is DTGVSQNPRHKITKRGQNVTFRCDPISEHNRLYWYRQTLGQGPEFLTYFQNEAQLEKSRLLSDRFSAERPKGSFSTLEIQRTEQGDSAMYLCASCKGAGEKLFFGSGTQLSVL.

V is TRBV7-2 and J is TRBJ2-1; TRBD2 aligns across 11 bases. Germline V lookup: CDR1 SGHTA, CDR2 FQGNSA. The V gene end was trimmed by 2 bases and the J gene end by 3 bases; junction bases not matched to a gene: 3. This CDR3 has 16 residues. In nucleotides, the CDR3 is TGTGCCAGCAGCTTACGGGGGACTAGCGGCTACAATGAGCAGTTCTTC. This encodes CASSLRGTSGYNEQFF.

V gene TRBV10-1 combines with J gene TRBJ1-2; D perhaps matches TRBD1 (5 bases). Germline V gives CDR1 WNHNN, CDR2 SYGVQD (reference sequence). V lost 0 bases, J lost 4 bases, and 9 bases lay in between. The length of the CDR3 is 14 residues. CDR3 protein: CASSESREAYGYTF. In nucleotides, the CDR3 is TGCGCCAGCAGTGAGTCCAGGGAGGCCTATGGCTACACCTTC.